This paragraph covers one TCR beta chain sequence. The clone's antigen remains unknown. No much larger clone exists at a distance of one base, and base qualities are not known. This entry is derived from a study of response to subunit inactivated influenza vaccine listed by TCRdb under 2018. For the study in its entirety: Deep quantitative profiling of the T cell receptor repertoire was used in the study to follow responses to a trivalent subunit inactivated influenza vaccine.

Receptor libraries were prepared by RT-PCR. The run used an Illumina HiSeq 2500. Through fastp at Q25 and MiXCR, TCRdb rebuilt clones from the public reads, retaining in-frame beta chains. CDR3 protein sequences are deduplicated, and each keeps its most common genes and DNA. The sample yields about 800,000 distinct CDR3 sequences; around 20% were counted once. About 9.4% of the sample rests with the top ten. Trimming removed 0 bases from V and 6 bases from J; the gene matches leave 11 bases unexplained. The CDR1 and CDR2 encoded by the germline V gene are SGHRS and YFSETQ. The cysteine opens and the phenylalanine closes a CDR3 of 16 amino acids. This entry keeps only the CDR3 DNA: 48 bases, framed from base 1. What the research found in general, with its limitations: The authors suggested that each seasonal influenza vaccination may recruit only a limited number of new T cells.

This specimen consisted of PBMCs from blood, obtained more than 4 days after vaccination. The sequence joins TRBV5-1 to TRBJ2-7; TRBD1 agrees with 8 junctional bases. The receptor comes from a man in his fifties who received an inactivated influenza vaccine. Donor details come from another sample of the same person, matched by shared clones. The nucleotide sequence reads TGCGCCAGCAGCTTGGCCCCTCAGGGGGCAGGTTCCGAGCAGTACTTC. Its translation is CASSLAPQGAGSEQYF. With the rest looked up from the reference TRBV5-1 and TRBJ2-7 genes rather than sequenced, the full variable domain is KAGVTQTPRYLIKTRGQQVTLSCSPISGHRSVSWYQQTPGQGLQFLFEYFSETQRNKGNFPGRFSGRQFSNSRSEMNVSTLELGDSALYLCASSLAPQGAGSEQYFGPGTRLTVT.